This TCR beta chain was retrieved from a study of cytomegalovirus exposure and HLA in healthy donors. Study summary: Early release data held about 85 million unique TCRs from HLA-typed donors.

The CDR3 loop spans 15 amino acids. The study ran its PCR with 60 Vbeta and 13 Jbeta primers. TCRdb's copy holds only in-frame clones and misses some; the assay was immunoSEQ multiplex PCR. The data show roughly 130,000 clones, around 83% seen once. The chain links TRBV12-2 to TRBJ2-5; TRBD1 is taken as the D call from the table, unchecked against the DNA. The end of the DNA aligns better with TRBJ2-7, so the J call may be wrong. TRBV12-2 is a listed pseudogene. The receptor's source is a woman between 18 and 30 years old in good health and CMV-seropositive. Sequencing was done on a sample of PBMCs. Here the CDR3 DNA reads TGTGCAAGTCGCCCACAGGGGACATTGGACTGCGAGCAGTACTTC. It specifies CASRPQGTLDCEQYF.